This is a list of T cell receptor beta chains from one sample in a study of monozygotic twins with inflammatory bowel disease. TCRdb reworked the 5' RACE reads into one entry per CDR3 protein, no DNA. The specimen's table records fewer than 450,000 distinct CDR3 sequences. Sequencing was carried out using blood. These receptors were obtained from a human donor with ulcerative colitis or Crohn's disease, or a healthy co-twin of an affected twin (not recorded which). Both conserved end residues are part of each CDR3.

j_gene: TRBJ1-2; len: 18; v_gene: TRBV20-1; CDR3aa: CSARSTGSSEDSSYGYTF
j_gene: TRBJ2-4; len: 15; v_gene: TRBV7-2; CDR3aa: CASSHRGGPQNIQYF
j_gene: TRBJ2-7; len: 14; v_gene: TRBV7-9; CDR3aa: CAIPGTVYSYEQYF
j_gene: TRBJ2-7; len: 14; v_gene: TRBV9; CDR3aa: CASSVDERGYEQYF
j_gene: TRBJ1-1; len: 12; v_gene: TRBV4-2; CDR3aa: CASSQDGSEAFF
j_gene: TRBJ2-1; len: 15; v_gene: TRBV18; CDR3aa: CASSPMSGGGNEQFF
j_gene: TRBJ1-2; len: 14; v_gene: TRBV5-1; CDR3aa: CASSSGQGANGYTF
j_gene: TRBJ2-5; len: 14; v_gene: TRBV27; CDR3aa: CASSFSRDRETQYF
j_gene: TRBJ1-2; len: 14; v_gene: TRBV20-1; CDR3aa: CAELQGSRNYGYTF
j_gene: TRBJ1-2; len: 15; v_gene: TRBV4-1; CDR3aa: CASSSTGRELYGYTF
j_gene: TRBJ1-1; len: 12; v_gene: TRBV12-3/TRBV12-4; CDR3aa: CASRRTGTEAFF
j_gene: TRBJ2-6; len: 12; v_gene: TRBV19; CDR3aa: CASNSGANVLTF
j_gene: TRBJ1-1; len: 16; v_gene: TRBV4-3; CDR3aa: CASSQRQGSSNTEAFF